The rows below give T cell receptor beta chains drawn from one sample of a study of Ad26.COV2.S vaccination and SARS-CoV-2 variants. Sequenced by immunoSEQ multiplex PCR; TCRdb stores in-frame clones only, minus some. Of about 680,000 clones listed, 89% are singletons. The sample in question was peripheral blood, obtained in a trial of Ad26.COV2.S vaccine versus placebo. Receptors were obtained from a person aged 18-65 years who received the Ad26.COV2.S COVID-19 vaccine or a placebo. The conserved cysteine and the conserved F or W are not part of the CDR3 here.

v_gene,CDR3aa
TRBV5-6,ASSSSGTGDEKLF
TRBV5-1,ASRVASGTNTGELF
TRBV15,ATSRATPGYTGELF
TRBV11-1,ASSVQGILSGEQY
TRBV4-3,ASSQDPTDTQY
TRBV7-8,ASSHRAGTEAF
TRBV5-1,ASSSDPLAGGGDTQY
TRBV5-1,ASSDGLMLSYEQY
TRBV2,ASSARTGAETQY
TRBV7-9,ASSRPSHSYEQY
TRBV29-1,SVRRLAGYQETQY
TRBV3-1/TRBV3-2,ASSQGNTNSPLH
TRBV2,ADGEADYGYT
TRBV19,ASSIQGGMNTEAF
TRBV3-1/TRBV3-2,ASRPTDRGLTEAF
TRBV5-1,ASSSGLAGVSYNEQF
TRBV18,ASSPMEYNEQF
TRBV9,ASSDTNEQF
TRBV30,AWKGTQLAF
TRBV11-3,ASSRTGYNEQF
TRBV24-1,ATRGGQSDTQY
TRBV19,ASSLGRRGVIGYT
TRBV6-5,ASQAGRNTEAF
TRBV5-1,ASRDYEATEAF
TRBV5-1,ASSLTGLYQETQY
TRBV5-1,ASSLQGAYNEQF
TRBV4-3,ASSRYLRDRAYEQY
TRBV7-2,ASSFSRDRATGNTIY
TRBV6-5,ASSYSSGNYGYT
TRBV6-5,ASRGHGNTEAF
TRBV4-3,ASSQEGANYGYT
TRBV7-8,ASTRAGAVGNEQF
TRBV30,AWSVSTEAF
TRBV9,ASSERGGGSLDTQY
TRBV27,ASSTRLAGVVGLLTDTQY
TRBV2,ASSEETGTPLH
TRBV6-1,ASSEAPRLSPLH
TRBV23-1,ASSQSVEAAGEGYT
TRBV2,ASRFSATTYEQY
TRBV24-1,ATSDGGRRGNEQF
TRBV4-2,ASSQDRSGETITYEQY
TRBV7-2,ASSLSGSGYEQY
TRBV5-8,ASSDSGTGIYEQY
TRBV2,ASSDRDRGKDTQY
TRBV27,ASSLKQGEAF
TRBV5-4,ASSEGQRETQY
TRBV20-1,SASNRVNYGYT
TRBV7-3,ASSLGTPNTGELF
TRBV14,ASSQVSSGPYEQY
TRBV10-3,ASSGQGGGELF
TRBV7-2,ASSLGGRGPYEQY
TRBV5-6,ASSPDRVGEQF
TRBV12-3/TRBV12-4,ASSLNSNQPQH